This T cell receptor beta chain was identified in a study of Graves' ophthalmopathy and Graves' hyperthyroidism. Ophthalmopathy in the donors was of moderate-to-severe activity, with CAS ≥3, NOSPECS ≥4 and duration under 3 months. Uncontrolled infections, pregnancy, lactation or other autoimmune diseases led to patient exclusion. PBMCs were obtained from roughly 9.5 ml of fresh peripheral blood. Note on this clonotype: Its antigen is as yet unknown.

RNA transcripts were the template, and TCR beta CDR3 regions were amplified from them. The first round was an RT-PCR with HTBI primers, and the second round was a multiplex PCR. TCRdb ran MiXCR on the multiplex PCR reads and lists one entry per CDR3 protein. The repertoire holds hundreds of thousands of distinct CDR3 sequences, just over 40% seen once, with around 3.3% in the top ten. This CDR3 is 16 amino acids long. Germline values: CDR1 SGHDT, CDR2 YYEEEE. V lost 1 base, J lost 4 bases, and 15 bases lay in between. General study results and limits: Blood repertoires reportedly contained most expanded thyroid clonotypes above 0.001 frequency.

Source material: peripheral blood. The chain carries TRBV5-6 and TRBJ1-5, with D unclear. This clonotype was obtained from an adult man with Graves' ophthalmopathy. CDR3 nucleotide sequence: TGTGCCAGCAGCTTGTTCACGGGAGCACTAAATCAGCCCCAGCATTTT. It translates to CASSLFTGALNQPQHF.